This TCR beta chain was recovered during a study of CD8 T cells in Susac syndrome. With 6 bases removed from V and 8 bases from J, the gap between germline ends came to 15 bases. The CDR3 loop spans 13 amino acids. Per the germline V gene, CDR1 is SGHRS and CDR2 is YFSETQ. Reverse transcription of 0.5 to 1 ug RNA was performed with random hexamers. Each CDR3 protein gets one entry after TCRdb re-called the immunoSEQ multiplex PCR reads with MiXCR. Counted here are around 200,000 distinct CDR3 sequences, roughly 94% occurring once; the ten biggest clones make up about 0.095%. Sequencing of TCR beta was carried out in blood CD8+ and CD4+ T cells.

The sample taken for sequencing was CD4+ T cells from PBMCs. The chain couples TRBV5-1 to TRBJ2-1; D is possibly TRBD1 (5 bases). The receptor's source is a human donor in good health. This CDR3 is CASKTLGDHEQFF. CDR3 nucleotides: TGCGCCAGCAAGACGTTAGGGGATCATGAGCAGTTCTTC.